The clone carrying this T cell receptor (beta chain) was seen many times. These data originate in a study of kidney transplant recipient with SARS-CoV-2 infection. CDR3 length: 16 amino acids. The ends were cut back, 7 bases at V and 4 bases at J, with 23 bases in the middle. Per germline, CDR1 SGHDT and CDR2 YYEEEE. Each CDR3 protein is one row after TCRdb ran MiXCR on the reads. This sample has fewer than 250,000 distinct CDR3 sequences, with around 30% found just once. The sequence came from a male patient in his thirties who had COVID-19 and was a kidney transplant recipient. The T cells may come from the graft donor. The specimen was a blood sample, collected at baseline and between days 110 and 120 from a kidney transplant recipient. The V and J genes are TRBV5-6 and TRBJ1-2; D gene ambiguous. The CDR3 loop is CASLLHNSRKTYGYTF. DNA of the CDR3: TGTGCCAGCTTGCTACACAATAGTCGAAAGACCTATGGCTACACCTTC.